This entry lists 4 T cell receptor beta chains sequenced from one sample in a study of T cell responses to AZD1222 COVID-19 vaccine. This table comes from immunoSEQ multiplex PCR, and its TCRdb copy is limited to in-frame clones, with some not included. The table records 75,000 to 90,000 clones, approximately 83% of them present only once. The sequences come from peripheral blood, collected 28 days after the second AZD1222 dose. The receptors originated from an adult who received the AZD1222 COVID-19 vaccine.

The genes are TRBV9 and TRBJ2-1; D not certain. Germline loops: CDR1 SGDLS, CDR2 YYNGEE. This CDR3 comprises 14 residues. The germline V and J ends were trimmed by 3 bases and 4 bases, with 11 bases remaining between them. This chain's CDR3 is CASSASPSYNEQFF. The CDR3, as DNA: TGTGCCAGCAGCGCCTCACCAAGTTACAATGAGCAGTTCTTC. Using reference TRBV9 and TRBJ2-1 for the parts outside the CDR3, the full variable domain is DSGVTQTPKHLITATGQRVTLRCSPRSGDLSVYWYQQSLDQGLQFLIQYYNGEERAKGNILERFSAQQFPDLHSELNLSSLELGDSALYFCASSASPSYNEQFFGPGTRLTVL.

The gene calls are TRBV5-1 and TRBJ2-5; 8 bases fit TRBD2. The V gene's germline CDR1 is SGHRS and CDR2 YFSETQ. There are 16 residues in the CDR3. V was clipped by 2 bases and J by 5 bases; unmatched bases: 11. For the CDR3, the DNA is TGCGCCAGCAGCTTCCTAGCGGGTACGGGAGCGGAGACCCAGTACTTC. It yields the protein CASSFLAGTGAETQYF. Complete variable domain (other parts from reference TRBV5-1 and TRBJ2-5): KAGVTQTPRYLIKTRGQQVTLSCSPISGHRSVSWYQQTPGQGLQFLFEYFSETQRNKGNFPGRFSGRQFSNSRSEMNVSTLELGDSALYLCASSFLAGTGAETQYFGPGTRLLVL.

This chain connects TRBV30 to TRBJ1-1; D gene uncertain. The ends were cut back, 0 bases at V and 0 bases at J, with 11 bases in the middle. The CDR3 is 15 amino acids. CDR1 and CDR2 (germline): GTSNPN, SVGIG (reference sequence). CDR3 protein: CAWSVQGRLNTEAFF. For the CDR3, the DNA is TGTGCCTGGAGTGTACAAGGGAGATTGAACACTGAAGCTTTCTTT.

The rearrangement links TRBV5-1 to TRBJ2-2; D not certain. Trimming took off 0 bases at V and 0 bases at J, with 6 bases between the two ends. This CDR3 spans 15 amino acids. Germline V gene lookup returns CDR1 SGHRS and CDR2 YFSETQ. The DNA of the CDR3 is TGCGCCAGCAGCTTGGACTTGGCGAACACCGGGGAGCTGTTTTTT. It encodes CASSLDLANTGELFF.